These 25 T cell receptor beta chains came from one sample sequenced in a study of PD-1 blockade in classical Hodgkin lymphoma. Sequencing was performed with immunoSEQ multiplex PCR; in TCRdb, only in-frame clones are kept and a portion is missing. This table holds roughly 28,000 clones, roughly 70% found once. Every patient relapsed after autologous stem cell transplantation, and brentuximab vedotin exposure varied. This specimen was peripheral blood mononuclear cells (PBMCs), taken before the second cycle of nivolumab. Receptors were obtained from a human donor with classical Hodgkin lymphoma.

A few counts support this clone. V usage is TRBV28 and J usage is TRBJ2-5, with D possibly called TRBD1 or TRBD2 (5 bases each). In germline, CDR1 is MDHEN, CDR2 SYDVKM. The CDR3 spans 15 residues. Trimming took off 2 bases at V and 5 bases at J, with 15 bases between the two ends. Written as DNA, the CDR3 is TGTGCCAGCAGTTTACCCCACCCAGGGAGTGAGACCCAGTACTTC. Encoded protein: CASSLPHPGSETQYF.

The chain links TRBV19 to TRBJ1-2; D gene ambiguous. The CDR3 extends over 13 amino acids. Trimming removed 6 bases from V and 2 bases from J, with 10 bases in between. CDR1 is LNHDA and CDR2 is SQIVND in the germline V gene (reference sequence). CDR3 sequence reads: CASRFLANYGYTF. The CDR3 coding sequence is TGTGCCAGTAGGTTCCTGGCGAACTATGGCTACACCTTC.

The chain couples TRBV5-5 to TRBJ1-4; D unclear. The V end was cut by 0 bases, the J end by 2 bases, with 8 bases between. Germline V gene data show CDR1 as SGHKS and CDR2 as YYEKEE (reference sequence). This CDR3 is 15 amino acids long. This chain's CDR3 is CASSLGPATNEKLFF. CDR3 bases: TGTGCCAGCAGCTTGGGTCCCGCCACTAATGAAAAACTGTTTTTT.

The rearrangement uses TRBV9 and TRBJ2-2, with D tentatively TRBD1 or TRBD2 (5 bases each). Trimming took 3 bases from V and 0 from J, leaving 9 bases between them. CDR1 and CDR2 (germline): SGDLS, YYNGEE. CDR3 length equals 15 residues. The CDR3 loop reads CASSEGRANTGELFF. The DNA of the CDR3 is TGTGCCAGCAGCGAGGGGAGAGCGAACACCGGGGAGCTGTTTTTT.

The chain joins TRBV4-1 to TRBJ2-2, with a possible D match to TRBD2 (5 bases). Germline-derived CDR1 and CDR2 are MGHRA and YSYEKL. Between the trimmed V and J ends, which lost 0 bases and 4 bases, there was a span of 12 bases. CDR3 length: 16 amino acids. CDR3 in DNA: TGCGCCAGCAGCCAAGACTCCACCGCGGGCACCGGGGAGCTGTTTTTT. Its translation: CASSQDSTAGTGELFF.

The J gene is TRBJ2-3, the V gene TRBV6-6, with D perhaps assigned TRBD1 or TRBD2 (5 bases each). Looked up from germline, CDR1 is MNHNY and CDR2 is SVGAGI (reference sequence). V was clipped by 8 bases and J by 0 bases, with 18 bases between them. This CDR3 is built from 16 residues. CDR3 protein: CASRNGALLSTDTQYF. CDR3 DNA: TGTGCCAGCCGAAACGGGGCCCTCCTTAGCACAGATACGCAGTATTTT.

In regard to this clone: The identical CDR3 is also encoded by other nucleotide sequences in the sample. The chain has TRBV9 and TRBJ2-6; D not certain. Per the germline V gene, CDR1 is SGDLS and CDR2 is YYNGEE. Trimming cost V 0 bases and J 1 base, with 2 bases left between them. The CDR3 contains 14 residues. The CDR3 region is CASSVGSGANVLTF. DNA for the CDR3: TGTGCCAGCAGCGTAGGGTCTGGGGCCAACGTCCTGACTTTC.

This sequence joins TRBV7-9 and TRBJ2-1; possibly TRBD1 for D (5 bases). V lost 3 bases and J 5 bases, leaving 20 bases between the germline ends. The CDR3 consists of 17 residues. Germline V gene lookup returns CDR1 SEHNR and CDR2 FQNEAQ (reference sequence). The CDR3 here is CASSFGVLLQADNEQFF. DNA of the CDR3: TGTGCCAGCAGCTTCGGTGTCCTTTTACAGGCGGACAATGAGCAGTTCTTC.

The J gene is TRBJ1-4, the V gene TRBV25-1; weak D call: TRBD1 (5 bases). Deletions cut 4 bases from V and 3 bases from J, with 9 bases between. This CDR3 has 14 amino acids. Germline assignment: CDR1 MGHDK and CDR2 SYGVNS. The CDR3 region has the DNA TGTGCCAGCAGTGGGGGACCGGCTAATGAAAAACTGTTTTTT. Residues: CASSGGPANEKLFF.

The V gene is TRBV9, the J gene TRBJ1-1; D gene uncertain. Per germline, CDR1 SGDLS and CDR2 YYNGEE. This CDR3 region has 14 residues. V lost 3 bases to trimming and J lost 4 bases, with 13 bases between them. CDR3 in amino acids: CASSANLASTEAFF. CDR3 sequence (DNA): TGTGCCAGCAGCGCCAACTTAGCGAGCACTGAAGCTTTCTTT. Full variable domain (rest looked up from reference TRBV9 and TRBJ1-1): DSGVTQTPKHLITATGQRVTLRCSPRSGDLSVYWYQQSLDQGLQFLIQYYNGEERAKGNILERFSAQQFPDLHSELNLSSLELGDSALYFCASSANLASTEAFFGQGTRLTVV.

The chain carries TRBV9 and TRBJ2-3, with D unresolved. Trimming stripped 3 bases from V and 2 bases from J, with 7 bases between. CDR1 and CDR2 from the germline V gene are SGDLS and YYNGEE. CDR3 length equals 13 residues. The CDR3 region has the DNA TGTGCCAGCAGCGACTACCTCACAGATACGCAGTATTTT. Protein sequence: CASSDYLTDTQYF.

This clone has just a few counts. The gene calls are TRBV28 and TRBJ1-5; D remains ambiguous. The germline CDR1 and CDR2 sequences are MDHEN and SYDVKM. Trimming left V 6 bases short and J 0 bases short, with 6 bases between. The CDR3 extends over 13 amino acids. CDR3 nucleotides: TGTGCCAGCAGGCCGGGTAGCAATCAGCCCCAGCATTTT. Translating gives CASRPGSNQPQHF. The full variable domain, rest sourced from reference TRBV28 and TRBJ1-5, is DVKVTQSSRYLVKRTGEKVFLECVQDMDHENMFWYRQDPGLGLRLIYFSYDVKMKEKGDIPEGYSVSREKKERFSLILESASTNQTSMYLCASRPGSNQPQHFGDGTRLSIL.

The rearrangement uses TRBV6-1 and TRBJ1-4, with 7 bases that match TRBD1. After removal of 4 bases from V and 8 bases from J, the junction contained 13 bases not matched to a gene. The CDR3 totals 16 residues. CDR1 and CDR2 from the germline V gene are MNHNS and SASEGT. The CDR3 region has the DNA TGTGCCAGCAGTGGCCGTCTACACAGGGGAGGGGAAAAACTGTTTTTT. Encoded protein: CASSGRLHRGGEKLFF.

Remarks on this clone: One end of the junction varies from germline; a read error may be responsible. J is TRBJ2-2 and V is TRBV11-2; D perhaps matches TRBD2 (6 bases). CDR1 SGHAT and CDR2 FQNNGV come from the germline V gene. The CDR3 covers 14 residues. The CDR3 is CVSANGGTTGELFF. CDR3 nucleotide sequence: TGTGTCAGCGCCAATGGCGGGACCACCGGGGAGCTGTTTTTT.

V gene TRBV27 combines with J gene TRBJ2-1; 7 bases map to TRBD2. Germline V lookup: CDR1 MNHEY, CDR2 SMNVEV (reference sequence). The CDR3 contains 13 residues. V was clipped by 4 bases and J by 8 bases; unmatched bases: 5. CDR3 sequence (DNA): TGTGCCAGCAGTTCCAGAGCGGGATATGAGCAGTTCTTC. Its protein is CASSSRAGYEQFF.

The V and J genes are TRBV5-4 and TRBJ1-3; D may be TRBD1 (6 bases). Between the trimmed V and J ends, which lost 2 bases and 4 bases, there was a span of 13 bases. Germline V CDR1 and CDR2: SGHNT, YYREEE (reference sequence). The CDR3 has 15 residues. CDR3 amino acids: CASSLGRGAGNTIYF. In DNA form, the CDR3 reads TGTGCCAGCAGCTTAGGTCGGGGGGCAGGAAACACCATATATTTT.

The chain joins TRBV11-3 to TRBJ2-1; D unclear. Germline V gives CDR1 SGHNT, CDR2 YENEEA. The CDR3 length is 11 residues. Between the trimmed V and J ends, which lost 1 base and 8 bases, there was a span of 3 bases. The CDR3, as DNA: TGTGCCAGCAGCTTAGGGTATGAGCAGTTCTTC. This codes for CASSLGYEQFF.

This clone was detected ten times or more. J is TRBJ1-5 and V is TRBV18; D remains ambiguous. The CDR3 covers 18 residues. V was shortened by 2 bases and J by 0 bases, with 17 bases between the two germline ends. CDR1 is KGHSH and CDR2 is LQKENI in the germline V gene. This CDR3 reads CASSPELGSTFSNQPQHF. Written as DNA, the CDR3 is TGTGCCAGCTCACCAGAACTGGGATCGACATTTAGCAATCAGCCCCAGCATTTT.

The chain links TRBV7-9 to TRBJ2-3, with 7 bases identical to TRBD2. The J segment lost 2 bases and the V segment lost 0 bases, leaving 8 bases of the junction unmatched. CDR1 is SEHNR and CDR2 is FQNEAQ in the germline V gene (reference sequence). This CDR3 has 17 amino acids. The CDR3 sequence is CASSLAVLAGDTDTQYF. The CDR3 coding sequence is TGTGCCAGCAGCTTAGCGGTTTTAGCGGGCGACACAGATACGCAGTATTTT.

This rearrangement joins TRBV28 to TRBJ2-2, with 8 bases matching TRBD1. Per germline, CDR1 MDHEN and CDR2 SYDVKM. V was clipped by 6 bases and J by 3 bases; unmatched bases: 12. The CDR3 runs 17 residues. CDR3 region: CASSTSTDRGYTGELFF. The DNA of the CDR3 is TGTGCCAGCAGCACTTCCACCGACAGGGGATACACCGGGGAGCTGTTTTTT.

The V call is TRBV4-3, the J call TRBJ1-1; D may be TRBD1 (6 bases). The V gene's germline CDR1 is LGHNA and CDR2 YSLEER. Trimming stripped 0 bases from V and 2 bases from J, with 13 bases between. CDR3 length: 16 residues. The CDR3 DNA is TGCGCCAGCAGCCAAGATGTTGGGACACTCAACACTGAAGCTTTCTTT. Its translation is CASSQDVGTLNTEAFF.

This clone was found a few times. This chain connects TRBV5-8 to TRBJ2-7; no clear D gene. The germline V gene has CDR1 SGHTS and CDR2 YDEGEE. The V end was cut by 0 bases, the J end by 3 bases, with 13 bases between. CDR3 length equals 15 residues. The CDR3 DNA reads TGTGCCAGCAGCTTGGGGGATTTTGCAGTCTACGAGCAGTACGTC. Translating gives CASSLGDFAVYEQYV.

V usage is TRBV19 and J usage is TRBJ2-7, with 7 bases lining up with TRBD1. In germline, CDR1 is LNHDA, CDR2 SQIVND (reference sequence). The CDR3 has 13 residues. Trimming removed 5 bases from V and 2 bases from J; junction bases left unmatched: 3. CDR3 nucleotides: TGTGCCAGTAGTTGGACAGGCCCCTACGAGCAGTACTTC. The encoded protein is CASSWTGPYEQYF.

Details on this clone: The identical CDR3 is also encoded by other nucleotide sequences in the sample. This rearrangement joins TRBV19 to TRBJ1-3, with D hard to call. CDR3 size: 17 residues. From germline, CDR1 is LNHDA and CDR2 SQIVND (reference sequence). V was clipped by 3 bases and J by 0 bases, with 15 bases between them. The DNA for the CDR3 is TGTGCCAGTAGTATTCTCCCGACACCGAGCTCTGGAAACACCATATATTTT. This gives the protein CASSILPTPSSGNTIYF.

This clone was detected only once. The CDR3 sequence is CASSRNTIYF. CDR3 nucleotides: TGTGCCAGCAGTAGAAACACCATATATTTT. The V call is TRBV28, the J call TRBJ1-3; the D is unclear. Germline lookup yields CDR1 MDHEN and CDR2 SYDVKM. Trimming cost V 5 bases and J 5 bases, with 1 base left between them. This CDR3 has 10 amino acids.